Sequencing of this T cell receptor beta chain was carried out in a study of T cells in localized non-small cell lung cancer. General study results and limits: Out of the top 100 tumor clones, a median roughly 52 were seen in adjacent lung. Heterogeneity stays possible, as sequencing covered only one tumor region.

Germline CDR1 reads SGHNT; CDR2 reads YENEEA. There are 14 residues in the CDR3. Deletions cut 1 base from V and 3 bases from J, with 10 bases between. Some clones are missing from TCRdb's copy, which holds only in-frame ones; the method was immunoSEQ multiplex PCR. The sample includes over a thousand clones, about 23% seen only once; the top ten take 21%. Worth noting for this clone: Its antigen remains unknown.

The sequence derives from an older female donor with stage II lung adenocarcinoma. This sequence joins TRBV11-3 and TRBJ2-7; D call uncertain. Sample: lung tumor tissue, taken before any cancer treatment. The CDR3 nucleotides read TGTGCCAGCAGCTTAGGACTCCCGGACTACGAGCAGTACTTC. It codes for CASSLGLPDYEQYF.